One sample yielded the 26 T cell receptor beta chains listed below, sequenced in a study of blood T cells in healthy people across ages. Primed by a sample-barcoded 5' primer and a J-beta primer mix, a second PCR proceeded for roughly 6 to 12 cycles. One entry per CDR3 protein results from TCRdb running MiXCR on the 5' RACE reads. The sample holds 550,000 to 800,000 distinct CDR3 sequences, approximately 29% seen once. Material for sequencing was blood. These receptors originate from a woman older than 75 in good health.

A remark on this clonotype: Relative to the germline gene, one junction end is altered; a read error may explain this. Written as DNA, the CDR3 is TGTGCCAGCAGCGCGCCGACAGGGATTAATGAAAAACGGTTTTTT. It translates to CASSAPTGINEKRFF. The genes are TRBV7-9 and TRBJ1-4; the match to TRBD1 covers 7 bases. CDR1 is SEHNR, CDR2 FQNEAQ, per germline (reference sequence). This CDR3 contains 15 residues.

The V and J genes are TRBV2 and TRBJ2-5, with 8 bases lining up with TRBD2. This CDR3 is built from 15 residues. CDR1 is SNHLY and CDR2 is FYNNEI in the germline V gene. The trim removed 2 bases at V and 11 bases at J, leaving 13 bases unmatched. CDR3 nucleotides: TGTGCCAGCAGTGAAATAGCGGGGCACTACAATGAGCAGTACTTC. It encodes CASSEIAGHYNEQYF.

In DNA, the CDR3 is TGTGCCAGCAGTTCTAGCGGACCCCCCACAGATACGCAGTATTTT. Translated, it gives CASSSSGPPTDTQYF. J is TRBJ2-3 and V is TRBV6-2 or TRBV6-3, with 7 bases that match TRBD2. Losses at the gene ends were 4 bases for V and 2 bases for J; bases not matched to a gene: 6. Germline V gene lookup returns CDR1 MNHEY and CDR2 SVGEGT. The CDR3 contains 15 residues.

This chain joins TRBV7-9 and TRBJ2-5; weak D call: TRBD1 (7 bases). Germline V gene data show CDR1 as SEHNR and CDR2 as FQNEAQ (reference sequence). Trimming stripped 3 bases from V and 5 bases from J, with 22 bases between. The CDR3 length is 17 residues. The CDR3 loop reads CASSFGREQGRLETQYF. CDR3 nucleotides: TGTGCCAGCAGCTTCGGCCGTGAACAGGGGAGGTTGGAGACCCAGTACTTC.

Turning to this clonotype: This may arise from a read error, as a much more abundant clone is one base away. The rearrangement uses TRBV5-1 and TRBJ1-2; 11 nucleotides align to TRBD1. The CDR3 is 18 residues long. J was trimmed by 0 bases and V by 3 bases; bases with no gene match: 10. CDR1 and CDR2 from the germline V gene are SGHRS and YFSETQ. Written as DNA, the CDR3 is TGCGCCAGCAGCTCCTCATCGGGACAGGGGGTATCTAACTATGGCTACACCTTC. Protein: CASSSSSGQGVSNYGYTF.

The gene calls are TRBV11-2 and TRBJ1-1, with unresolved D. V was pared by 10 bases and J by 1 base, with 16 bases between. The V gene's germline CDR1 is SGHAT and CDR2 FQNNGV. This CDR3 has 14 amino acids. CDR3 residues: CATKGPGKNTEAFF. The CDR3 DNA reads TGTGCCACTAAGGGCCCAGGCAAGAACACTGAAGCTTTCTTT.

CDR3 nucleotide sequence: TGTGCCAGCAGCTTATTTGAGAACACTGAAGCTTTCTTT. This sequence encodes CASSLFENTEAFF. V usage is TRBV7-3 and J usage is TRBJ1-1; D remains unclear. The V and J ends lost 2 bases and 1 base respectively, with 5 bases between them. This CDR3 spans 13 amino acids. In germline, CDR1 is SGHTA, CDR2 FQGTGA.

This clonotype was seen more than once but under ten times. With a much larger clone just one base away, this may be a read error. The chain carries TRBV7-9 and TRBJ2-3; 11 nucleotides align to TRBD1. V lost 3 bases to trimming and J lost 8 bases; unmatched junction nucleotides: 7. The CDR3 runs 15 residues. Germline CDR1 and CDR2: SEHNR and FQNEAQ (reference sequence). In DNA form, the CDR3 reads TGTGCCAGCAGCTTTGGGACAGGGGGGTCAGGTACGCAGTATTTT. Its protein product is CASSFGTGGSGTQYF.

The rearrangement links TRBV28 to TRBJ2-5; D remains ambiguous. The ends were cut back, 5 bases at V and 5 bases at J, with 3 bases in the middle. In germline, CDR1 is MDHEN, CDR2 SYDVKM. There are 10 residues in the CDR3. The DNA of the CDR3 is TGTGCCAGCAGTCATGAGACCCAGTACTTC. It yields the protein CASSHETQYF.

The chain is built from TRBV30 and TRBJ2-5; a weak D match, TRBD2 (5 bases). This CDR3 is 15 amino acids long. V lost 0 bases to trimming and J lost 2 bases, with 13 bases between them. Germline V CDR1 and CDR2: GTSNPN, SVGIG (reference sequence). The CDR3 nucleotides are TGTGCCTGGAGTGTCGGCGCGGGCCTTCAAGAGACCCAGTACTTC. As protein: CAWSVGAGLQETQYF.

This clonotype appeared a few times. The chain links TRBV7-9 to TRBJ1-6; 9 nucleotides agree with TRBD1. V lost 5 bases, J lost 8 bases, and 7 bases stayed unmatched. Germline V gene lookup returns CDR1 SEHNR and CDR2 FQNEAQ (reference sequence). This CDR3 region has 15 residues. The CDR3 DNA is TGTGCCAGCAGCACCGGACAGGGGATCTATTCACCCCTCCACTTT. Residues: CASSTGQGIYSPLHF.

This clonotype was seen repeatedly, ten times or more. The chain combines TRBV7-6 with TRBJ1-2; 7 bases are shared with TRBD1. Germline V gene lookup returns CDR1 SGHVS and CDR2 FNYEAQ. The ends lost 5 bases at V and 4 bases at J; junction bases unmatched: 7. The CDR3 is 14 amino acids. The CDR3 sequence is CASSPDRVGYGYTF. The CDR3 DNA sequence: TGTGCCAGCAGCCCAGACAGGGTTGGCTATGGCTACACCTTC.

This clonotype has at least ten counts. The chain carries TRBV9 and TRBJ2-1; D gene ambiguous. The CDR3 loop spans 17 amino acids. Trimming pared 0 bases from V and 0 bases from J, leaving 13 bases between. Germline CDR1 SGDLS, CDR2 YYNGEE. The CDR3 loop is CASSVGRGRSSYNEQFF. In nucleotides, the CDR3 is TGTGCCAGCAGCGTAGGAAGAGGCAGGAGCTCCTACAATGAGCAGTTCTTC. The entire variable domain, with the rest obtained from reference TRBV9 and TRBJ2-1, is as follows: DSGVTQTPKHLITATGQRVTLRCSPRSGDLSVYWYQQSLDQGLQFLIQYYNGEERAKGNILERFSAQQFPDLHSELNLSSLELGDSALYFCASSVGRGRSSYNEQFFGPGTRLTVL.

This clonotype was detected a few times. The chain combines TRBV7-8 with TRBJ1-1, with D possibly TRBD1 on 6 matching bases. The CDR3 has 20 residues. The germline CDR1 and CDR2 sequences are SGHVS and FQNEAQ. Trimming shortened V by 3 bases and J by 1 base, and 27 bases separated the two germline ends. The CDR3 protein is CASSFRYRTGRVLGNTEAFF. For the CDR3, the DNA is TGTGCCAGCAGCTTTAGATATCGCACAGGGCGCGTATTAGGGAACACTGAAGCTTTCTTT.

The table lists this clonotype with many counts. The chain joins TRBV15 to TRBJ2-3, with 12 bases identical to TRBD2. Germline V gives CDR1 LNHNV, CDR2 YYDKDF (reference sequence). The V and J ends lost 3 bases and 7 bases, in that order; junction bases with no gene match: 11. CDR3 length equals 17 residues. As DNA, the CDR3 is TGTGCCACCAGCAGTAGGACTAGCGGGGTCTCACAGAATACGCAGTATTTT. This gives the protein CATSSRTSGVSQNTQYF. The complete variable domain, with remaining parts taken from reference TRBV15 and TRBJ2-3, reads DAMVIQNPRYQVTQFGKPVTLSCSQTLNHNVMYWYQQKSSQAPKLLFHYYDKDFNNEADTPDNFQSRRPNTSFCFLDIRSPGLGDTAMYLCATSSRTSGVSQNTQYFGPGTRLTVL.

This clonotype came up many times. Written as DNA, the CDR3 is TGTGCCAGCAGTCTCTTATACGAGCAGTACTTC. Protein: CASSLLYEQYF. The V call is TRBV12-3 or TRBV12-4, the J call TRBJ2-7; D gene unclear. V lost 5 bases and J lost 4, with 6 bases in between. This CDR3 contains 11 residues.

The J gene is TRBJ2-3, the V gene TRBV6-5; 9 bases line up with TRBD1. With V trimmed by 6 bases and J by 1 base, 8 bases remained unmatched. Germline values: CDR1 MNHEY, CDR2 SVGAGI. This CDR3 has 16 amino acids. The CDR3 DNA sequence: TGTGCCAGCAGGGCCACGACAGGGGGTCGCACAGATACGCAGTATTTT. Encoded protein: CASRATTGGRTDTQYF.

This clonotype has a handful of counts. This chain uses TRBV13 with TRBJ2-3; 10 positions agree with TRBD2. The V segment lost 1 base and the J segment 2 bases; nucleotides outside the gene matches: 6. Germline CDR1 PRHDT, CDR2 FYEKMQ (reference sequence). The CDR3 has 17 residues. The CDR3: CASSLEYLAGVTDTQYF. CDR3 sequence (DNA): TGTGCCAGCAGCTTAGAGTACCTAGCGGGAGTCACAGATACGCAGTATTTT.

This clonotype was seen repeatedly, ten times or more. The chain carries TRBV11-2 and TRBJ2-7; 8 bases align to TRBD1. V lost 5 bases to trimming and J lost 3 bases; unmatched junction nucleotides: 9. The CDR3 contains 15 residues. The germline V gene has CDR1 SGHAT and CDR2 FQNNGV. The CDR3 reads CASSLGGQGGYEQYF. DNA for the CDR3: TGTGCCAGCAGCCTAGGTGGACAGGGAGGCTACGAGCAGTACTTC.

This clonotype was counted between two and nine times. Since a much larger clone is just one base distant, this may be a read error. The chain has TRBV10-3 and TRBJ1-2; 7 positions match TRBD1. The CDR3 has 16 residues. In germline, CDR1 is ENHRY, CDR2 SYGVKD. In DNA, the CDR3 is TGTGTCATCAGTGAGCCCAGGGGGGCAACGGCTATTAGCTACACCTTC. This codes for CVISEPRGATAISYTF.

The table lists this clonotype with many counts. This chain connects TRBV5-6 to TRBJ2-1, with TRBD1 as a possible D gene (6 bases). The CDR3 loop spans 15 amino acids. In germline, CDR1 is SGHDT, CDR2 YYEEEE. Trimming stripped 3 bases from V and 3 bases from J, with 13 bases between. As DNA, the CDR3 is TGTGCCAGCAGCTGGGGACAAATGCGCTACAATGAGCAGTTCTTC. Protein product: CASSWGQMRYNEQFF.

The sample holds many counts of this clonotype. J is TRBJ2-1 and V is TRBV20-1; the match to TRBD2 covers 7 bases. The CDR3 extends over 13 amino acids. With V trimmed by 6 bases and J by 14 bases, 16 bases remained unmatched. Germline V gene sequence: CDR1 DFQATT, CDR2 SNEGSKA (reference sequence). The CDR3, as DNA: TGCAGTGCCCGTTCCAGTCTAGCGGCGAGAGAGTTCTTC. Translating it yields CSARSSLAAREFF.

This clonotype was observed at least ten times. The chain recombines TRBV7-2 with TRBJ1-6; maybe TRBD1 (6 bases). V was pared by 5 bases and J by 8 bases, with 13 bases between. The germline V gene encodes CDR1 SGHTA and CDR2 FQGNSA. The CDR3 sequence is 14 residues long. CDR3 protein: CASSPVGGDSPLHF. CDR3 nucleotide sequence: TGTGCCAGCAGCCCCGTTGGGGGCGATTCACCCCTCCACTTT.

This clonotype was counted many times. The chain carries TRBV7-3 and TRBJ1-2, with D possibly TRBD1 on 5 matching bases. There are 16 residues in the CDR3. V gave up 5 bases and J gave up 3 bases, with 19 bases separating them. The germline V gene encodes CDR1 SGHTA and CDR2 FQGTGA. CDR3 residues: CASSPGARIRDYGYTF. CDR3 nucleotide sequence: TGTGCCAGCAGCCCCGGGGCCCGAATTCGTGACTATGGCTACACCTTC.

Turning to this clonotype: Compared with germline, one end of the junction differs, possibly owing to a read error. The chain combines TRBV28 with TRBJ1-4; D is undetermined. The V gene's germline CDR1 is MDHEN and CDR2 SYDVKM. The CDR3 length is 13 residues. The CDR3 is CASSLELNEELFF. DNA for the CDR3: TGTGCCAGCAGTTTAGAACTTAATGAAGAACTGTTTTTT.

This clonotype was seen many times. The rearrangement uses TRBV9 and TRBJ2-6; D unresolved. V was shortened by 4 bases and J by 1 base, with 12 bases between the two germline ends. The CDR3 is 16 amino acids. Per germline, CDR1 SGDLS and CDR2 YYNGEE. For the CDR3, the DNA is TGTGCCAGCAGCCCCCGGGCTTCTTCTGGGGCCAACGTCCTGACTTTC. Protein product: CASSPRASSGANVLTF.